The 5 T cell receptor beta chains reported below all come from one sample, sequenced in a study of beta chain features in type 1 diabetes. As every portion of the isolated RNA was reverse transcribed, the sequencing read expressed TCRB transcripts. Sequenced by immunoSEQ multiplex PCR; TCRdb stores in-frame clones only, minus some. The repertoire holds about 150,000 clones, with around 9.3% as singletons. Sequences were obtained from naive CD4+ T cells from blood. These receptors originate from a man between 18 and 29 years old in good health.

This clone was observed a handful of times. V and J are TRBV19 and TRBJ2-7; weak D call: TRBD1 (7 bases). This CDR3 has 16 residues. With 5 bases removed from V and 3 bases from J, the gap between germline ends came to 20 bases. Germline loops: CDR1 LNHDA, CDR2 SQIVND (reference sequence). The CDR3 DNA sequence: TGTGCCAGTAGTCCCGGTTTCAGGGGGGCCGTCTACGAGCAGTACTTC. Translating gives CASSPGFRGAVYEQYF.

The chain has TRBV19 and TRBJ2-1, with 8 bases matching TRBD1. V was pared by 3 bases and J by 6 bases, with 7 bases of the junction left unmatched. The CDR3 covers 15 residues. Germline loops: CDR1 LNHDA, CDR2 SQIVND (reference sequence). In DNA form, the CDR3 reads TGTGCCAGTAGTATCTACCAGGGGGCTATCAATGAGCAGTTCTTC. Protein product: CASSIYQGAINEQFF.

This clone was detected a few times. The chain joins TRBV28 to TRBJ2-5, with D maybe TRBD1 (5 bases). The CDR3 has 14 amino acids. Germline CDR1 reads MDHEN; CDR2 reads SYDVKM. V dropped 3 bases and J dropped 2 bases, with 10 bases sitting between them. The CDR3 region has the DNA TGTGCCAGCAGTTTCGGCAGGGCTCAAGAGACCCAGTACTTC. It codes for CASSFGRAQETQYF.

This clone was seen only a few times. The V call is TRBV11-2, the J call TRBJ2-3; tentatively, D is TRBD2 (6 bases). The V end was cut by 5 bases, the J end by 1 base, with 16 bases between. Germline assignment: CDR1 SGHAT and CDR2 FQNNGV. This CDR3 is built from 16 residues. Written as DNA, the CDR3 is TGTGCCAGCAGCCGACCAGGGAGGTCTGGCACAGATACGCAGTATTTT. Its protein is CASSRPGRSGTDTQYF.

This clone was detected only a few times. J is TRBJ2-3 and V is TRBV18, with D perhaps matching TRBD2 (6 bases). The CDR3 spans 17 residues. V lost 0 bases, J lost 5 bases, and 18 bases lay in between. The germline V gene encodes CDR1 KGHSH and CDR2 LQKENI. The chain's CDR3 is CASSPPIGGSNKDTQYF. The DNA of the CDR3 is TGTGCCAGCTCACCACCGATTGGGGGGTCTAACAAAGATACGCAGTATTTT.